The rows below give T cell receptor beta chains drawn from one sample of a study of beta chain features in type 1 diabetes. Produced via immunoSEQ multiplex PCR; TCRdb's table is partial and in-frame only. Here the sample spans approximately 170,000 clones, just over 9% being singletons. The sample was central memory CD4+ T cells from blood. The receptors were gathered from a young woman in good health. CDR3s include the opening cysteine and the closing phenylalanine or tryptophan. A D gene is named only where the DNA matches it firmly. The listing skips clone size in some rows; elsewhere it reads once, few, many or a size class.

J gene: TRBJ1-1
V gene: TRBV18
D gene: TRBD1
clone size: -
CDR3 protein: CASSPRSGTGLNTEAFF
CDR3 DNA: TGTGCCAGCTCACCACGATCGGGGACAGGGTTGAACACTGAAGCTTTCTTT

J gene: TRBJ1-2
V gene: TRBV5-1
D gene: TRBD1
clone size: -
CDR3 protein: CASSLFDRASYGYTF
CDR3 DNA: TGCGCCAGCAGCTTGTTTGACAGGGCGAGCTATGGCTACACCTTC

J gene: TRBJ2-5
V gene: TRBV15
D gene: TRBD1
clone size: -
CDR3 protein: CATSSITGEETQYF
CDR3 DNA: TGTGCCACCAGCAGTATTACAGGGGAAGAGACCCAGTACTTC

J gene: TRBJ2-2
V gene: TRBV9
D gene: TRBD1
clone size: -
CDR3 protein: CASSVLGGNTGELFF
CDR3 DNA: TGTGCCAGCAGCGTTTTAGGGGGCAACACCGGGGAGCTGTTTTTT

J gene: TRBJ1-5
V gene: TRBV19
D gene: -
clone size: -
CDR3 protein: CASSGGGGQPQHF
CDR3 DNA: TGTGCCAGTAGTGGTGGGGGAGGCCAGCCCCAGCATTTT

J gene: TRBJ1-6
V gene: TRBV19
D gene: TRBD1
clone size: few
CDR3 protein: CASGDRGSPLHF
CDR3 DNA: TGTGCCAGTGGGGACAGGGGGTCACCCCTCCACTTT

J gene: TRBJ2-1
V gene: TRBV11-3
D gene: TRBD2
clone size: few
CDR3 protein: CASSLGLAGVNEQFF
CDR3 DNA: TGTGCCAGCAGCTTAGGACTAGCGGGAGTCAATGAGCAGTTCTTC

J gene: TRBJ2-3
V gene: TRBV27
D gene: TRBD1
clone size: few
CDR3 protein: CASSDRGDTQYF
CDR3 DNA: TGTGCCAGCAGCGACAGGGGGGATACGCAGTATTTT

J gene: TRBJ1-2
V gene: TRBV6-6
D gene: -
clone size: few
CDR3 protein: CASTPGRINYGYTF
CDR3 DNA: TGTGCCAGCACCCCGGGGAGGATTAACTATGGCTACACCTTC

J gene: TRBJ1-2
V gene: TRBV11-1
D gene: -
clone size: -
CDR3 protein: CASSSDSLYGYTF
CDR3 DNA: TGTGCCAGCAGCTCAGACAGCCTATATGGCTACACCTTC

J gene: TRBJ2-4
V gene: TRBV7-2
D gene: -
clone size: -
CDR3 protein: CASSFTGKNIQYF
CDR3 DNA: TGTGCCAGCAGCTTTACAGGGAAAAACATTCAGTACTTC

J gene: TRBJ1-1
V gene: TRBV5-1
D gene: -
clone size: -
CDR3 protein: CASSFRGGGYSNTEAFF
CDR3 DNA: TGCGCCAGCAGCTTCAGGGGTGGGGGATACTCGAACACTGAAGCTTTCTTT

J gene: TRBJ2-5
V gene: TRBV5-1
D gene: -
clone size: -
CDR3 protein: CASSLATAGLETQYF
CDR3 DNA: TGCGCCAGCAGCTTGGCCACTGCAGGGCTGGAGACCCAGTACTTC

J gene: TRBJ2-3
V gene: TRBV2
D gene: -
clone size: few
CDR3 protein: CASSGQIADTQYF
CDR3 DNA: TGTGCCAGCAGTGGCCAGATCGCAGATACGCAGTATTTT

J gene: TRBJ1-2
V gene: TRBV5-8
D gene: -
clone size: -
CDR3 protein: CASSLLQVSSYGYTF
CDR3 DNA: TGTGCCAGCAGCCTACTACAGGTCTCGAGCTATGGCTACACCTTC

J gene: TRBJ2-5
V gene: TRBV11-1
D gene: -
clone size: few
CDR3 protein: CASSFSGETQYF
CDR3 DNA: TGTGCCAGCAGCTTTTCCGGAGAGACCCAGTACTTC

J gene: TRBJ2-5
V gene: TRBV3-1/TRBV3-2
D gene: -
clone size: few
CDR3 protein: CASSLLYF
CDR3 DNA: TGTGCCAGCAGCCTATTGTACTTC

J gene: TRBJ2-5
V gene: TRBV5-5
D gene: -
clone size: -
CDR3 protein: CASSLAGGVGETQYF
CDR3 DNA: TGTGCCAGCAGCTTGGCTGGAGGGGTTGGAGAGACCCAGTACTTC

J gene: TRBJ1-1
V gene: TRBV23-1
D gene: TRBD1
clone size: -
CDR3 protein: CASSHLGQGARGAFF
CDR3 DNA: TGCGCCAGCAGTCACCTAGGACAGGGGGCACGGGGGGCTTTCTTT

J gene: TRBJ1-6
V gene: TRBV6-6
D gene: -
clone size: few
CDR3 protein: CASIGQGNSPLHF
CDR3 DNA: TGTGCCAGCATTGGGCAGGGTAATTCACCCCTCCACTTT

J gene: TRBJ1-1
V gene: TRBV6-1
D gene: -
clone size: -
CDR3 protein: CASREQANTEAFF
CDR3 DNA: TGTGCCAGCAGGGAACAGGCGAACACTGAAGCTTTCTTT

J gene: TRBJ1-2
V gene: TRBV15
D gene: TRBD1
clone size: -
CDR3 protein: CATSRVRTGQGGHGYTF
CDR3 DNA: TGTGCCACCAGCAGAGTAAGAACGGGACAGGGAGGACACGGCTACACCTTC

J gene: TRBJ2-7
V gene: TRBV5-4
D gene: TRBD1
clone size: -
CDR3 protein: CASSSRQGLYEQYF
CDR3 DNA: TGTGCCAGCAGCTCGCGACAGGGGCTCTACGAGCAGTACTTC

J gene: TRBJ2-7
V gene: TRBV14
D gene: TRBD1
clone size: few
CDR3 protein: CASSQMDRGSYEQYF
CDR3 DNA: TGTGCCAGCAGCCAGATGGACAGGGGCTCCTACGAGCAGTACTTC

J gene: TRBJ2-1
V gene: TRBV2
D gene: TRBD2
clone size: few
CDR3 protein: CASSEGLGTISYNEQFF
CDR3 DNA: TGTGCCAGCAGTGAAGGTCTAGGGACTATCTCCTACAATGAGCAGTTCTTC

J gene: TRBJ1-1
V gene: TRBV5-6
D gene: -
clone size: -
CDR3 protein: CASMVGLSNTEAFF
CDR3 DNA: TGTGCCAGCATGGTGGGGCTTTCGAACACTGAAGCTTTCTTT

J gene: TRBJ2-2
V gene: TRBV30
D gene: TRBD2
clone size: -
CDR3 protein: CAWGGLANTGELFF
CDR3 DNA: TGTGCCTGGGGGGGACTAGCAAACACCGGGGAGCTGTTTTTT

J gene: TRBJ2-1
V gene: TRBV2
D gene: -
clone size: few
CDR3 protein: CASSARLVSYNEQFF
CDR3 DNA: TGTGCCAGCAGTGCCCGACTAGTATCCTACAATGAGCAGTTCTTC

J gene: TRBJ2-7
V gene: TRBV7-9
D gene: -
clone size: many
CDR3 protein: CASSPGGQAYEQYF
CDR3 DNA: TGTGCCAGCAGCCCGGGGGGACAGGCATACGAGCAGTACTTC

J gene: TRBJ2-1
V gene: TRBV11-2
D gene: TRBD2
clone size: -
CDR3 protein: CASSPTSGRLNEQFF
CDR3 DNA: TGTGCCAGCAGCCCGACTAGCGGGAGGTTGAACGAGCAGTTCTTC

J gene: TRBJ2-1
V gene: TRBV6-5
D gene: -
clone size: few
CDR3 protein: CASSSLVSNEQFF
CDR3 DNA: TGTGCCAGCAGTTCCCTAGTATCTAATGAGCAGTTCTTC

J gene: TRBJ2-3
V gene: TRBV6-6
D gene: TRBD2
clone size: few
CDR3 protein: CASSLAGGTTDTQYF
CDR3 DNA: TGTGCCAGCAGTTTAGCGGGGGGTACCACAGATACGCAGTATTTT

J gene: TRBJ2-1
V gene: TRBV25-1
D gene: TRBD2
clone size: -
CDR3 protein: CASNALGVAGLDEQFF
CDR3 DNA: TGTGCCAGCAATGCCCTTGGAGTAGCGGGTCTGGATGAGCAGTTCTTC

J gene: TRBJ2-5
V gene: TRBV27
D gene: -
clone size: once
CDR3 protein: CASRQNGEETQYF
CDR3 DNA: TGTGCCAGCAGACAAAACGGGGAAGAGACCCAGTACTTC

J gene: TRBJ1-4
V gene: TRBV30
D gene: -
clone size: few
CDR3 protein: CAWGQGRTNEKLFF
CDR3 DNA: TGTGCCTGGGGCCAGGGGCGGACTAATGAAAAACTGTTTTTT

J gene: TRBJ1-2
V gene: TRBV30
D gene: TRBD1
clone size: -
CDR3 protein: CAWSFQGQGTGGYTF
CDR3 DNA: TGTGCCTGGAGTTTTCAGGGACAGGGGACGGGTGGCTACACCTTC

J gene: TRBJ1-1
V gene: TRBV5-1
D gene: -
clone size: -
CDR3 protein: CASSAGGTTEAFF
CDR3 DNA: TGCGCCAGCAGCGCGGGGGGGACTACTGAAGCTTTCTTT

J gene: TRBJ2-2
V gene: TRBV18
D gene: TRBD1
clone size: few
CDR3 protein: CASSPQSTGDGGELFF
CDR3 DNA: TGTGCCAGCTCACCCCAATCGACAGGGGACGGCGGGGAGCTGTTTTTT

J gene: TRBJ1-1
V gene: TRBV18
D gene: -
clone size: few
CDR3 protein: CASSPNYKNTEAFF
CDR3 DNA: TGTGCCAGCTCACCTAATTACAAGAACACTGAAGCTTTCTTT

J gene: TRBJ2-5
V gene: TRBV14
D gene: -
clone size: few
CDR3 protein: CASRSDSNQETQYF
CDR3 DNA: TGTGCCAGCAGAAGCGACAGTAACCAAGAGACCCAGTACTTC

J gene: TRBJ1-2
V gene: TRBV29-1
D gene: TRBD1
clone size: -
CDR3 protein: CSVRQGGNYGYTF
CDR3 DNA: TGCAGCGTAAGACAGGGGGGAAACTATGGCTACACCTTC

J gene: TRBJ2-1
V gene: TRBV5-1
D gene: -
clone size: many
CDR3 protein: CASQGLGDSYNEQFF
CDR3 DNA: TGCGCCAGCCAAGGTCTCGGGGACTCCTACAATGAGCAGTTCTTC

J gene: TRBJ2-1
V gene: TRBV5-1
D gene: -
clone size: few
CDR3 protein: CASSLGTGGNEQFF
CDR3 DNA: TGCGCCAGCAGCTTGGGGACTGGAGGAAATGAGCAGTTCTTC

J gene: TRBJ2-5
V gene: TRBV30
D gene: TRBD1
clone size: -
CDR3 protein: CAWNGQGLRAQYF
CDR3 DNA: TGTGCCTGGAATGGACAGGGTTTAAGGGCCCAGTACTTC

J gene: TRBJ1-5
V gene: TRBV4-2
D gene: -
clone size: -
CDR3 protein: CASSQEEGGHLNQPQHF
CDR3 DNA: TGTGCCAGCAGCCAAGAAGAAGGGGGACACCTTAATCAGCCCCAGCATTTT

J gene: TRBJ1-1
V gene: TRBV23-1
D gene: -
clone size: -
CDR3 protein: CASRQQGCTEAFF
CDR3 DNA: TGCGCCAGCAGGCAACAGGGTTGCACTGAAGCTTTCTTT

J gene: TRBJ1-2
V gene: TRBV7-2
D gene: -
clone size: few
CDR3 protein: CASSLSSGTHDYTF
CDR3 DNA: TGTGCCAGCAGCTTATCCTCCGGGACACATGACTACACCTTC